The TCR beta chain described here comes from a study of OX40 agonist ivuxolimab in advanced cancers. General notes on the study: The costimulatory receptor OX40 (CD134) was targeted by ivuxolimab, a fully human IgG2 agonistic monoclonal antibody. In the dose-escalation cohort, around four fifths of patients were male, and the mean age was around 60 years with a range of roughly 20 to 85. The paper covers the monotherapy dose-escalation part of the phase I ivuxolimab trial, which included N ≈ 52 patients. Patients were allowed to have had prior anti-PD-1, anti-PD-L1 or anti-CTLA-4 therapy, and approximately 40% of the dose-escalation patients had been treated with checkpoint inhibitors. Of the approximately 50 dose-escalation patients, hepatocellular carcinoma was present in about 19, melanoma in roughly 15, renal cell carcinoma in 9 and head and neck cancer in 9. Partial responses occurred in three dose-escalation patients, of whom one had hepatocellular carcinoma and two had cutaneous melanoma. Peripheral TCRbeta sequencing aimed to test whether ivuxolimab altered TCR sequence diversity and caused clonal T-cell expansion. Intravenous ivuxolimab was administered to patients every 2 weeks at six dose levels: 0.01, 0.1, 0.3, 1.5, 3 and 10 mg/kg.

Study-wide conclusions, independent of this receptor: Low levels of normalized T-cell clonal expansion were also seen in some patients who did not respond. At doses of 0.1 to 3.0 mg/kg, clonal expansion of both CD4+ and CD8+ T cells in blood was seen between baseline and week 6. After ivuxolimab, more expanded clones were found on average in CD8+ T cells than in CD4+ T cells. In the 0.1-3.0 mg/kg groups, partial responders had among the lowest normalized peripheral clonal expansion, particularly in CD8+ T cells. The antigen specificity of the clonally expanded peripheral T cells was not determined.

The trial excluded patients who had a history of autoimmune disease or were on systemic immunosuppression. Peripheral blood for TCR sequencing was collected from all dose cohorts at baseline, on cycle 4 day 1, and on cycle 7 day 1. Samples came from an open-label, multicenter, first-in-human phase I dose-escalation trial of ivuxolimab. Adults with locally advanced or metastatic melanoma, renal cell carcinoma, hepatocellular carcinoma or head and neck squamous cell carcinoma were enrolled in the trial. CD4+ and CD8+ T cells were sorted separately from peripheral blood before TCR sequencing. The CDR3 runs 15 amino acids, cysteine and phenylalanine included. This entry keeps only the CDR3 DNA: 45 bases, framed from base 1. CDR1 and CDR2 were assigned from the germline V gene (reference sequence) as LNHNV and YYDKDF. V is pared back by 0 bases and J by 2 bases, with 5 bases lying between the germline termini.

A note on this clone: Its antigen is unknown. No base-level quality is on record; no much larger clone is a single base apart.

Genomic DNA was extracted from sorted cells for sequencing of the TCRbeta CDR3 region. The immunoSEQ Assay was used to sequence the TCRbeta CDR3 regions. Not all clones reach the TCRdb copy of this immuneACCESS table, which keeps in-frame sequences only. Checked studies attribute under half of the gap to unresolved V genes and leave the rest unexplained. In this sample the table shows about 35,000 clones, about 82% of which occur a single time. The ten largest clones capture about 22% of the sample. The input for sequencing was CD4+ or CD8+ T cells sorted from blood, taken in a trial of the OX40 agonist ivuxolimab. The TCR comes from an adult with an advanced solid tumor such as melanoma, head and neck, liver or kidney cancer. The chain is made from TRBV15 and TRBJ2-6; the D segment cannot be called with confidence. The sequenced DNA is TGTGCCACCAGCAGAGAAGACACTGGGGCCAACGTCCTGACTTTC. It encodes CATSREDTGANVLTF.